The source of this T cell receptor (beta chain) is a study of patients and donors after allogeneic stem cell transplantation (dated by TCRdb to 2020 to 2021). Libraries were constructed by RT-PCR. Sequencing was performed on a NextSeq 550. TCRdb trimmed public reads at Q25 via fastp, called clones via MiXCR and kept in-frame beta chains. Each entry merges the rows of one CDR3 protein and shows their most common DNA and genes. This sample lists about 200,000 distinct CDR3 sequences; roughly two fifths were detected once. The top ten constitute 30% to 35% of the sample. The CDR3, from cysteine to phenylalanine, totals 15 residues. Only the CDR3 region is kept as DNA, spanning 45 bases read in frame from base 1. Between the V and J ends, shortened by 1 base and 1 base respectively, the junction contains 10 bases. Looking up the germline V gene yields CDR1 SGDLS and CDR2 YYNGEE. On this clonotype itself: The antigen this receptor binds is unknown. Base qualities were left out, and no much larger clone turns up one base away.

The sample comprised blood, either unsorted or a sorted T cell fraction (not recorded which). The sequence is built from TRBV9 and TRBJ2-3; the D region possibly corresponds to TRBD1 (6 bases align). This receptor was identified in a human donor who was either an allogeneic HSCT recipient or a stem cell or donor lymphocyte infusion donor (not recorded which). It is not recorded whose cells these are; they may come from a transplant donor. The base sequence is TGTGCCAGCAGCGTACGGGCAGGGGGCACAGATACGCAGTATTTT. Its translation reads: CASSVRAGGTDTQYF.